Below are 30 T cell receptor beta chains sequenced from a single sample in a study of blood T cell repertoires in COVID-19. Sequencing was performed with immunoSEQ multiplex PCR; in TCRdb, only in-frame clones are kept and a portion is missing. Of 300,000 to 400,000 clones listed, around 90% are singletons. Sequenced input: PBMCs or T cells enriched from blood (not recorded which). The receptors were sampled from a man aged 25-45 years who had recovered from COVID-19.

The V call is TRBV2, the J call TRBJ2-3; 10 bases agree with TRBD2. Germline V gene sequence: CDR1 SNHLY, CDR2 FYNNEI. J lost 4 bases, V lost 6 bases, and 10 bases had no gene match. The CDR3 contains 16 residues. In nucleotides, the CDR3 is TGTGCCAGCAGCAGACTAAGCGGGGGGGGCGCAGATACGCAGTATTTT. Protein sequence: CASSRLSGGGADTQYF.

V and J are TRBV4-1 and TRBJ2-4; D may be TRBD1 (5 bases). Trimming cost V 4 bases and J 0 bases, with 16 bases left between them. This CDR3 region has 17 residues. Germline CDR1 reads MGHRA; CDR2 reads YSYEKL. CDR3 protein: CASSPLWGPEAKNIQYF. The CDR3 DNA reads TGCGCCAGCAGCCCACTGTGGGGCCCAGAAGCCAAAAACATTCAGTACTTC.

This rearrangement joins TRBV6-5 to TRBJ2-5, with D unclear. CDR1 is MNHEY and CDR2 is SVGAGI in the germline V gene. CDR3 length: 14 residues. V shed 2 bases and J shed 4 bases, with 11 bases lying between them. CDR3: CASSYGLSGETQYF. For the CDR3, the DNA is TGTGCCAGCAGTTACGGTCTCAGTGGAGAGACCCAGTACTTC.

V gene TRBV2 combines with J gene TRBJ1-6, with a tentative D call TRBD1 (6 bases). Germline loops: CDR1 SNHLY, CDR2 FYNNEI. The CDR3 length is 15 residues. V was shortened by 1 base and J by 9 bases, with 13 bases between the two germline ends. In DNA form, the CDR3 reads TGTGCCAGCAGTGAAGAGGGGGTGATTGGTTCACCCCTCCACTTT. It encodes CASSEEGVIGSPLHF.

V is TRBV5-6 and J is TRBJ2-7; 9 bases line up with TRBD2. Germline CDR1 and CDR2: SGHDT and YYEEEE. Germline trimming cut 4 bases from V and 2 bases from J; bases unmatched to any gene: 10. The CDR3 runs 16 residues. In nucleotides, the CDR3 is TGTGCCAGCAGCCCCGCGGGAGCGGGGGGAACCTACGAGCAGTACTTC. Amino acids: CASSPAGAGGTYEQYF.

V gene TRBV29-1 combines with J gene TRBJ2-1, with 10 bases identical to TRBD1. This CDR3 contains 15 residues. Germline values: CDR1 SQVTM, CDR2 ANQGSEA. V lost 4 bases and J lost 6; bases outside the gene matches: 9. CDR3 sequence (DNA): TGCAGCGTTGTCGGTCATGGGACAGGGGTCAATGAGCAGTTCTTC. Translated, it gives CSVVGHGTGVNEQFF.

The J gene is TRBJ1-4, the V gene TRBV30; TRBD1 matches at 8 bases. The V gene's germline CDR1 is GTSNPN and CDR2 SVGIG (reference sequence). V lost 2 bases, J lost 8 bases, and 7 bases stayed unmatched. The CDR3 runs 14 residues. The CDR3 region is CAWSMDRENEKLFF. Written as DNA, the CDR3 is TGTGCCTGGAGTATGGACAGGGAAAACGAAAAACTGTTTTTT.

V gene TRBV11-2 combines with J gene TRBJ2-7; tentatively, D is TRBD1 (5 bases). Germline V gene lookup returns CDR1 SGHAT and CDR2 FQNNGV. The CDR3 extends over 15 amino acids. The V end lost 5 bases, the J end lost 0 bases, and 14 bases lay between the germline ends. CDR3 amino acids: CASSGRGRASYEQYF. The CDR3 coding sequence is TGTGCCAGCAGCGGTCGTGGCAGGGCCTCCTACGAGCAGTACTTC.

Written as DNA, the CDR3 is TGTGCCAGCACCGAGGGACCCTCCCCCTGGTCTAGCGGAACCACAGATACGCAGTATTTT. Protein product: CASTEGPSPWSSGTTDTQYF. V gene TRBV21-1 combines with J gene TRBJ2-3; the table's D call, TRBD2, was not checked against the DNA. TRBV21-1 is given as a pseudogene. The CDR3 runs to 20 residues.

The genes are TRBV29-1 and TRBJ1-6; D not certain. V lost 5 bases and J lost 0, with 5 bases in between. CDR1 is SQVTM and CDR2 is ANQGSEA in the germline V gene. This CDR3 spans 13 amino acids. The CDR3 loop is CSVRSSYNSPLHF. The DNA for the CDR3 is TGCAGCGTTAGGAGCTCCTATAATTCACCCCTCCACTTT.

V and J are TRBV21-1 and TRBJ1-5. TRBV21-1 is a documented pseudogene. This CDR3 is built from 13 residues. DNA of the CDR3: TGTGCCAGCAGCGCCATTGGCGGTCAGCCCCAGCATTTT. Translated, it gives CASSAIGGQPQHF.

The V gene is TRBV28, the J gene TRBJ2-1; 13 nucleotides line up with TRBD2. The CDR3 length is 16 residues. The J segment lost 6 bases and the V segment lost 1 base, leaving 3 bases of the junction unmatched. Germline V gives CDR1 MDHEN, CDR2 SYDVKM. The CDR3 loop is CASSLLGLAGTNEQFF. Here the CDR3 DNA reads TGTGCCAGCAGTTTATTGGGACTAGCGGGGACCAATGAGCAGTTCTTC. The variable domain in full, with the rest retrieved from reference TRBV28 and TRBJ2-1, is DVKVTQSSRYLVKRTGEKVFLECVQDMDHENMFWYRQDPGLGLRLIYFSYDVKMKEKGDIPEGYSVSREKKERFSLILESASTNQTSMYLCASSLLGLAGTNEQFFGPGTRLTVL.

This chain uses TRBV3-1 (or the pseudogene TRBV3-2) with TRBJ2-7; TRBD1 is a possible D gene (5 bases). The CDR3 runs to 12 residues. Per germline, CDR1 LGHDT and CDR2 YNNKEL (reference sequence). Between the trimmed V and J ends, which lost 1 base and 5 bases, there was a span of 6 bases. The CDR3 loop is CASSQGGDEQYF. In DNA, the CDR3 is TGTGCCAGCAGCCAAGGGGGCGACGAGCAGTACTTC.

Details on this clone: One end of the junction does not line up with germline, which may come from a read error. The rearrangement joins TRBV19 to TRBJ1-1; no reliable D call. Per the germline V gene, CDR1 is LNHDA and CDR2 is SQIVND (reference sequence). This CDR3 is 13 amino acids long. The CDR3 here is CASSMGVGGSRVF. The CDR3 nucleotides are TGTGCCAGTAGTATGGGCGTTGGTGGATCGAGAGTTTTT.

With regard to this clone: Additional DNA sequences in this sample encode the identical CDR3. The chain couples TRBV7-8 to TRBJ2-2; D gene uncertain. Trimming pared 3 bases from V and 0 bases from J, leaving 5 bases between. This CDR3 region has 14 residues. The V gene's germline CDR1 is SGHVS and CDR2 FQNEAQ. CDR3 in amino acids: CASSFISNTGELFF. The CDR3 coding sequence is TGTGCCAGCAGCTTTATATCGAACACCGGGGAGCTGTTTTTT.

This clone was detected only once. This chain links TRBV10-3 with TRBJ1-4; D uncertain. There are 14 residues in the CDR3. Germline CDR1 is ENHRY and CDR2 is SYGVKD. Trimming took off 10 bases at V and 0 bases at J, with 12 bases between the two ends. The CDR3 region has the DNA TGTGCCACTAAACTCACCGCAACTAATGAAAAACTGTTTTTT. This gives the protein CATKLTATNEKLFF.

This sequence joins TRBV5-1 and TRBJ1-6, with 7 nucleotides matching TRBD1. Looked up from germline, CDR1 is SGHRS and CDR2 is YFSETQ. This CDR3 spans 14 amino acids. The junction had 9 bases not matched to a gene; V was cut back by 4 bases and J by 11 bases. CDR3 bases: TGCGCCAGCAGCCTCCGACAGGGAGAGCCACCCCTCCACTTT. Translation gives CASSLRQGEPPLHF.

V and J are TRBV2 and TRBJ1-6; D remains ambiguous. Trimming left V 6 bases short and J 3 bases short, with 9 bases between. The germline V gene has CDR1 SNHLY and CDR2 FYNNEI. The length of the CDR3 is 14 residues. As DNA, the CDR3 is TGTGCCAGCAGGGAGCCCTTCTATAATTCACCCCTCCACTTT. Its protein product is CASREPFYNSPLHF.

V is TRBV19 and J is TRBJ2-7; TRBD2 matches 7 bases. CDR3 size: 12 residues. Germline trimming cut 3 bases from V and 6 bases from J; bases unmatched to any gene: 2. The germline V gene encodes CDR1 LNHDA and CDR2 SQIVND (reference sequence). This chain's CDR3 is CASSMSGAEQYF. The CDR3 bases are TGTGCCAGTAGTATGAGCGGGGCCGAGCAGTACTTC.

This clone was recorded once. This chain joins TRBV3-1 (or the pseudogene TRBV3-2) and TRBJ2-3; D might be TRBD2 (6 bases). This CDR3 comprises 15 residues. V gave up 6 bases and J gave up 2 bases, with 15 bases separating them. Germline V gene sequence: CDR1 LGHDT, CDR2 YNNKEL (reference sequence). In nucleotides, the CDR3 is TGTGCCAGCAGACTGGGACTCGGATTCACAGATACGCAGTATTTT. As protein: CASRLGLGFTDTQYF.

V gene TRBV20-1 combines with J gene TRBJ2-2, with D possibly matching TRBD1 (6 bases). V lost 3 bases, J lost 4 bases, and 15 bases lay in between. The CDR3 length is 15 residues. Germline V CDR1 and CDR2: DFQATT, SNEGSKA (reference sequence). The CDR3: CSASLPGERTGELFF. For the CDR3, the DNA is TGCAGTGCTAGTCTCCCAGGGGAACGCACCGGGGAGCTGTTTTTT.

This clone was recorded a few times. The CDR3 loop reads CASSQRTAYEQYF. In DNA form, the CDR3 reads TGCGCCAGCAGCCAACGGACAGCCTACGAGCAGTACTTC. This chain uses TRBV4-1 with TRBJ2-7; tentatively, D is TRBD1 (6 bases). V gave up 2 bases and J gave up 2 bases, with 7 bases separating them. Germline V gene data show CDR1 as MGHRA and CDR2 as YSYEKL. The CDR3 spans 13 residues.

The chain links TRBV5-4 to TRBJ2-2, with 11 bases identical to TRBD2. V lost 4 bases and J lost 4; bases outside the gene matches: 6. The CDR3 loop spans 16 amino acids. In germline, CDR1 is SGHNT, CDR2 YYREEE (reference sequence). The CDR3 region is CASSRLAGSFTGELFF. The CDR3 nucleotides are TGTGCCAGCAGCCGACTAGCGGGGAGCTTCACCGGGGAGCTGTTTTTT.

Comments on this clone: This may come from a read error, since a much larger clone is one base off. The sample holds other DNA sequences that translate to the same CDR3. The chain employs TRBV5-6 and TRBJ1-5, with unresolved D. Germline-derived CDR1 and CDR2 are SGHDT and YYEEEE. The V gene lost 0 bases and the J gene lost 2 bases, with 9 bases spanning the gap. This CDR3 has 15 residues. CDR3 in DNA: TGTGCCAGCAGCTTGGGGGCCCAGGGCAATCAGCCCCAGCATTTT. Protein sequence: CASSLGAQGNQPQHF.

This sequence joins TRBV5-1 and TRBJ2-1; 9 bases fit TRBD1. Germline-derived CDR1 and CDR2 are SGHRS and YFSETQ. This CDR3 is built from 18 residues. The junction had 16 bases not matched to a gene; V was cut back by 0 bases and J by 9 bases. CDR3 amino acids: CASSLAIRSGQGITEQFF. The CDR3 DNA is TGCGCCAGCAGCTTGGCGATAAGGTCAGGACAGGGGATAACTGAGCAGTTCTTC.

CDR3 bases: TGTGCCTGGAGTCCGCCCAGGGGGCGTTGGGAAAAACTGTTTTTT. This codes for CAWSPPRGRWEKLFF. The rearrangement uses TRBV30 and TRBJ1-4, with TRBD1 matching over 8 bases. Per germline, CDR1 GTSNPN and CDR2 SVGIG (reference sequence). With V trimmed by 2 bases and J by 8 bases, 10 bases remained unmatched. The CDR3 covers 15 residues.

This clone has just one count. The gene calls are TRBV19 and TRBJ1-5; D gene unclear. Trimming left V 3 bases short and J 4 bases short, with 7 bases between. Per germline, CDR1 LNHDA and CDR2 SQIVND (reference sequence). This CDR3 comprises 13 residues. The CDR3 nucleotides are TGTGCCAGTAGTATTATCGAGAATCAGCCCCAGCATTTT. This gives the protein CASSIIENQPQHF. Combining the CDR3 with reference TRBV19 and TRBJ1-5 gives the whole variable domain DGGITQSPKYLFRKEGQNVTLSCEQNLNHDAMYWYRQDPGQGLRLIYYSQIVNDFQKGDIAEGYSVSREKKESFPLTVTSAQKNPTAFYLCASSIIENQPQHFGDGTRLSIL.

CDR3 protein: CASGTQIQGVGYTF. The CDR3 region has the DNA TGTGCCAGCGGGACTCAAATACAGGGGGTTGGCTACACCTTC. The chain combines TRBV7-9 with TRBJ1-2; the match to TRBD1 covers 8 bases. CDR1 is SEHNR and CDR2 is FQNEAQ in the germline V gene (reference sequence). The CDR3 totals 14 residues. V shed 8 bases and J 7 bases; nucleotides not matched to a gene: 12.

As to this clone: The junction differs from germline at one of its ends, possibly a read error. DNA of the CDR3: TGCAGCGTGGAAGGACAGGGGGCGGTGGGCTACACCTTC. Its translation is CSVEGQGAVGYTF. The rearrangement uses TRBV29-1 and TRBJ1-2; 11 bases line up with TRBD1. The CDR3 has 13 residues. Per the germline V gene, CDR1 is SQVTM and CDR2 is ANQGSEA.

This chain connects TRBV21-1 to TRBJ2-4; TRBD2 is the table's D call and was not checked against the DNA. TRBV21-1 is a known pseudogene. This CDR3 is 17 amino acids long. Here the CDR3 reads CASSNVLDYVTKNIQYF. The DNA of the CDR3 is TGTGCCAGCAGCAACGTACTCGATTATGTGACCAAAAACATTCAGTACTTC.